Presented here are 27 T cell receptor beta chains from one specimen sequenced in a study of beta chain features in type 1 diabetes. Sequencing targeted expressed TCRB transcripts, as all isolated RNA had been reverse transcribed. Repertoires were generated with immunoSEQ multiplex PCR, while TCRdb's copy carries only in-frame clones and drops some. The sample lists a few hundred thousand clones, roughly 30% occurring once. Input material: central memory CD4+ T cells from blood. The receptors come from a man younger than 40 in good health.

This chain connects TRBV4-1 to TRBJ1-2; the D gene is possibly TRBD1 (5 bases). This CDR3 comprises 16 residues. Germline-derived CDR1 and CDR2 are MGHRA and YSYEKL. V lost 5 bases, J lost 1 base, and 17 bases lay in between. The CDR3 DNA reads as TGCGCCAGCAGCTCGGGGAGACAGTCTGGTAACTATGGCTACACCTTC. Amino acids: CASSSGRQSGNYGYTF.

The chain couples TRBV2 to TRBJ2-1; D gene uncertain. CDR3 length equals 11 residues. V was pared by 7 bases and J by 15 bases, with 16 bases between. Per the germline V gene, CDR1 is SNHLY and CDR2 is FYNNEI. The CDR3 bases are TGTGCCAGCATTACGACTGATTTCTGGTTCTTC. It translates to CASITTDFWFF.

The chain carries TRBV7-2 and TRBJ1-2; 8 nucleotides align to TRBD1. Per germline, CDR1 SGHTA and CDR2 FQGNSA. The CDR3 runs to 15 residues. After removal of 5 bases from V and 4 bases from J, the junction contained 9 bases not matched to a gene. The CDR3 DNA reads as TGTGCCAGCAGCCTGGGGACAGGATCTAGCTATGGCTACACCTTC. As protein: CASSLGTGSSYGYTF. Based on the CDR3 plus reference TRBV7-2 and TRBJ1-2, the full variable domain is GAGVSQSPSNKVTEKGKDVELRCDPISGHTALYWYRQSLGQGLEFLIYFQGNSAPDKSGLPSDRFSAERTGGSVSTLTIQRTQQEDSAVYLCASSLGTGSSYGYTFGSGTRLTVV.

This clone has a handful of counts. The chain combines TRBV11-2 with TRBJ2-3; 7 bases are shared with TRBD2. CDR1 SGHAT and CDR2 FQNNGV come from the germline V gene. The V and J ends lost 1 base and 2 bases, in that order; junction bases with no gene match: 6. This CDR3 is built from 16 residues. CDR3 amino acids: CASSLAAGLVTDTQYF. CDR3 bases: TGTGCCAGCAGCTTAGCCGCCGGACTAGTCACAGATACGCAGTATTTT.

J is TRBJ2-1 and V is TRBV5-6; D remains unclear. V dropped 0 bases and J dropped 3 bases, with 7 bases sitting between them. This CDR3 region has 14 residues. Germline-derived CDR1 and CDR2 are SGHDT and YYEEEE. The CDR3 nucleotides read TGTGCCAGCAGCTTGGACTACAACTACAATGAGCAGTTCTTC. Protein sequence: CASSLDYNYNEQFF.

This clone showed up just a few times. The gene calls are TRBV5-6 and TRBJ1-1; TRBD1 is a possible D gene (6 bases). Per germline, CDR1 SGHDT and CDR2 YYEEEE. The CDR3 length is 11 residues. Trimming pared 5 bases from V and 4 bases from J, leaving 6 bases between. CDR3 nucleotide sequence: TGTGCCAGCAGACAGGGCACTGAAGCTTTCTTT. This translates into CASRQGTEAFF.

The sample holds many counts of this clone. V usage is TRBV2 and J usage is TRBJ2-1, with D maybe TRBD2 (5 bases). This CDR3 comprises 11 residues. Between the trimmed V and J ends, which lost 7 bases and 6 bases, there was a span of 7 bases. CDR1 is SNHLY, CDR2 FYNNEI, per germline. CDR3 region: CASTRANEQFF. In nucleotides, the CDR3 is TGTGCCAGCACGCGGGCCAATGAGCAGTTCTTC.

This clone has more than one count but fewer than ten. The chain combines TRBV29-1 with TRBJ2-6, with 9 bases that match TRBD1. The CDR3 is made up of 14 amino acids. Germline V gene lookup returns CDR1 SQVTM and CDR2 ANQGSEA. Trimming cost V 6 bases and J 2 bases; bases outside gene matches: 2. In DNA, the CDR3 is TGCAGCGTCGGGGACAGGGCTGGGGCCAACGTCCTGACTTTC. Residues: CSVGDRAGANVLTF.

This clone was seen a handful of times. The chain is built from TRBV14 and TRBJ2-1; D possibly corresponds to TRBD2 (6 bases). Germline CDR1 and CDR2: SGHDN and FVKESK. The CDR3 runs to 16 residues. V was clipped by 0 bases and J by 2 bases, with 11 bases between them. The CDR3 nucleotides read TGTGCCAGCAGCCAAGACCCAGCGGGTCCCTACAATGAGCAGTTCTTC. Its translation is CASSQDPAGPYNEQFF.

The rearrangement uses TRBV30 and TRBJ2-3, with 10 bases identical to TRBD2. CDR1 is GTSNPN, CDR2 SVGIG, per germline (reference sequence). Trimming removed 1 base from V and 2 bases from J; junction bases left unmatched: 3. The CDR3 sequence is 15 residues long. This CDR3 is CAWSATSGFTDTQYF. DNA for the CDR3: TGTGCCTGGAGTGCGACTAGCGGGTTCACAGATACGCAGTATTTT.

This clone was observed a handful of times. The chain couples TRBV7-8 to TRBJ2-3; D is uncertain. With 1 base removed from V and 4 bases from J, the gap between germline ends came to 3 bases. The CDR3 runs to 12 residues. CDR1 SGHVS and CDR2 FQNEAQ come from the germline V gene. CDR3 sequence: CASSLGPDTQYF. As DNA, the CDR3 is TGTGCCAGCAGCTTAGGCCCAGATACGCAGTATTTT.

CDR3 region: CASSLGQWDTGELFF. The CDR3 DNA sequence: TGCGCCAGCAGCTTGGGACAATGGGACACCGGGGAGCTGTTTTTT. J is TRBJ2-2 and V is TRBV5-1, with unresolved D. Trimming removed 0 bases at V and 3 bases at J, with 9 bases between. Germline V gives CDR1 SGHRS, CDR2 YFSETQ. There are 15 residues in the CDR3.

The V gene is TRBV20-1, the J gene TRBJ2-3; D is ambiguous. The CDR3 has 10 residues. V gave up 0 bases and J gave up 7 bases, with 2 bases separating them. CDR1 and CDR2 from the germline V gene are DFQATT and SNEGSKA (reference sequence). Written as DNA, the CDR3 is TGCAGTGCTAGAGAGAATACGCAGTATTTT. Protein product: CSARENTQYF.

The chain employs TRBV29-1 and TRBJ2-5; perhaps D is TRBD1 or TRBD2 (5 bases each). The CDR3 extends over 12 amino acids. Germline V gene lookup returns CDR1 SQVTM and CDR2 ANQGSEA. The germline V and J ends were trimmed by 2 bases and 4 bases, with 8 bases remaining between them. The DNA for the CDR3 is TGCAGCGTTGAACGGGGACGAGAGACCCAGTACTTC. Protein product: CSVERGRETQYF.

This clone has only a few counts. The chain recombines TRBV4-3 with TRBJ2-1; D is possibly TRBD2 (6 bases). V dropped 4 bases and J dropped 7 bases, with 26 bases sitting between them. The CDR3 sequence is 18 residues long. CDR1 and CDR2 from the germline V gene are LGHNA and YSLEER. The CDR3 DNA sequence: TGCGCCAGCAGCCCAAGGGCATACGGCAGCGGGTATACAAATGAGCAGTTCTTC. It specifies CASSPRAYGSGYTNEQFF.

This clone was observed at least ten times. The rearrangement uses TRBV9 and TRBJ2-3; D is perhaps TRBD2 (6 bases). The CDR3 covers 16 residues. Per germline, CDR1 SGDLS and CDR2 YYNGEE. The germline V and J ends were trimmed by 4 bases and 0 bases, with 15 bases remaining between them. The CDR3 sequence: CASSPTAGTSTDTQYF. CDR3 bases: TGTGCCAGCAGCCCCACCGCCGGGACTAGCACAGATACGCAGTATTTT.

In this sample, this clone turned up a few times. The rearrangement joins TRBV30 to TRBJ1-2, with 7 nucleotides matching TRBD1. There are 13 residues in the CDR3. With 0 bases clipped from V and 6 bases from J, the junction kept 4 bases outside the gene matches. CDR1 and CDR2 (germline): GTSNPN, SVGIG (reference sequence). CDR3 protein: CAWSVKGADGYTF. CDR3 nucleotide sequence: TGTGCCTGGAGTGTAAAGGGGGCGGATGGCTACACCTTC. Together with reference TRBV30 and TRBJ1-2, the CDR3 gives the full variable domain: SQTIHQWPATLVQPVGSPLSLECTVEGTSNPNLYWYRQAAGRGLQLLFYSVGIGQISSEVPQNLSASRPQDRQFILSSKKLLLSDSGFYLCAWSVKGADGYTFGSGTRLTVV.

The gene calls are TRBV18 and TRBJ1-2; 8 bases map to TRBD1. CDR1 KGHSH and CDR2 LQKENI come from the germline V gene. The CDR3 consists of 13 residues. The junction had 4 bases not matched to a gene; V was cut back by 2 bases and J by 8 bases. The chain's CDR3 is CASSPGQGVGYTF. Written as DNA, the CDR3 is TGTGCCAGCTCACCAGGACAGGGAGTCGGCTACACCTTC.

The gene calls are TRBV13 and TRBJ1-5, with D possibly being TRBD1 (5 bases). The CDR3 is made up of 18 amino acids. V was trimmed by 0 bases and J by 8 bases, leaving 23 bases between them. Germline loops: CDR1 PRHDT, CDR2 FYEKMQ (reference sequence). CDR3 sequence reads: CASSLGPTAGGWGEPQHF. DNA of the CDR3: TGTGCCAGCAGCTTAGGCCCCACGGCCGGAGGTTGGGGGGAGCCCCAGCATTTT.

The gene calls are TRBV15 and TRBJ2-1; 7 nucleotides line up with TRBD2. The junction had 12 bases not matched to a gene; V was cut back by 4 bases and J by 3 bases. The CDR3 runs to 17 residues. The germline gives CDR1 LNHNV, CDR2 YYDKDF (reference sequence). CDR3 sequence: CATSTGRDYNIYNEQFF. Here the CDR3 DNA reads TGTGCCACCAGCACGGGCCGGGACTACAATATCTACAATGAGCAGTTCTTC.

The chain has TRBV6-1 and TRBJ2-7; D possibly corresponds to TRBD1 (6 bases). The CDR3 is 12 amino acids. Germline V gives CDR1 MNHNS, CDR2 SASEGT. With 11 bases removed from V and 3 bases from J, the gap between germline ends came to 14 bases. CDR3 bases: TGTGCCGTTCCAGACAGGTTCTACGAGCAGTACTTC. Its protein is CAVPDRFYEQYF.

CDR3 sequence: CASSLTGAYGYTF. CDR3 bases: TGTGCCAGCAGTCTGACAGGGGCCTATGGCTACACCTTC. The chain uses TRBV27 and TRBJ1-2; TRBD1 matches at 8 bases. Germline V gene lookup returns CDR1 MNHEY and CDR2 SMNVEV (reference sequence). The CDR3 runs 13 residues. With 5 bases clipped from V and 4 bases from J, the junction kept 3 bases outside the gene matches.

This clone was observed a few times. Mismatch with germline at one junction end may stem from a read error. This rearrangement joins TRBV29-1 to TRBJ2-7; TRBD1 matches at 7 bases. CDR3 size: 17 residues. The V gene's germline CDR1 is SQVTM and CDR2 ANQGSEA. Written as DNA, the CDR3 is TGCAGCGCTGAAGGTTATCAGGAAACAGGGGCCCACTACGAGCAGTACTTC. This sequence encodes CSAEGYQETGAHYEQYF.

The CDR3 sequence: CAWSPQLGYGYTF. The CDR3 DNA reads as TGTGCCTGGAGTCCACAACTGGGCTATGGCTACACCTTC. The chain links TRBV30 to TRBJ1-2; no reliable D call. V lost 2 bases and J 4 bases, leaving 11 bases between the germline ends. Germline values: CDR1 GTSNPN, CDR2 SVGIG (reference sequence). The CDR3 is made up of 13 amino acids.

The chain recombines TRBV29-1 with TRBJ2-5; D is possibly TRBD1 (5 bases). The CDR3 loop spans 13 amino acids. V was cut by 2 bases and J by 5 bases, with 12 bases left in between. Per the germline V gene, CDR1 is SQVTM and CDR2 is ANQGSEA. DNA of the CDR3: TGCAGCGTTGAAATGCCAGGGATTGAGACCCAGTACTTC. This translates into CSVEMPGIETQYF.

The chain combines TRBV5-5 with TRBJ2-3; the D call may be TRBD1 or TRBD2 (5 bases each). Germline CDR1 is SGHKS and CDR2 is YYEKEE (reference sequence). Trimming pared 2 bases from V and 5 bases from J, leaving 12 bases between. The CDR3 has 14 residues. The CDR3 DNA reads TGTGCCAGCAGCTTCTGGGGGACGGGAGATACGCAGTATTTT. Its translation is CASSFWGTGDTQYF.

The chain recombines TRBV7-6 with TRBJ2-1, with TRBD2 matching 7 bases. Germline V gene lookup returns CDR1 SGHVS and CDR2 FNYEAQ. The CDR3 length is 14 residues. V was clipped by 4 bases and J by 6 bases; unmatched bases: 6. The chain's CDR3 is CASSSGLGSNEQFF. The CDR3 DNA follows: TGTGCCAGCAGCTCCGGACTAGGGAGCAATGAGCAGTTCTTC.